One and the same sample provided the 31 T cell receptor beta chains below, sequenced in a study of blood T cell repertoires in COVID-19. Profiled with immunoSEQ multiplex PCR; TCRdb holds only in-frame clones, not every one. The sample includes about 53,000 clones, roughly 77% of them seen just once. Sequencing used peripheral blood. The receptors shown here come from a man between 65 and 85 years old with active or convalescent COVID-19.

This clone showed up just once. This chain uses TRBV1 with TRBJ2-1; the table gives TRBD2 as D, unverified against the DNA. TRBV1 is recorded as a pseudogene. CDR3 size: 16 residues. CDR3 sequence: CTSSQVGTSENNEQFF. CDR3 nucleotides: TGCACCAGCAGCCAAGTTGGGACTAGCGAAAACAATGAGCAGTTCTTC.

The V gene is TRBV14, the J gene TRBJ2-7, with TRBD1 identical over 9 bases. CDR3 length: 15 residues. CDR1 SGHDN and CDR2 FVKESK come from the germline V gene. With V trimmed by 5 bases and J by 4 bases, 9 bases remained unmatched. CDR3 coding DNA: TGTGCCAGCAGCTCCCCGGACAGGGGAATATACGAGCAGTACTTC. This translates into CASSSPDRGIYEQYF.

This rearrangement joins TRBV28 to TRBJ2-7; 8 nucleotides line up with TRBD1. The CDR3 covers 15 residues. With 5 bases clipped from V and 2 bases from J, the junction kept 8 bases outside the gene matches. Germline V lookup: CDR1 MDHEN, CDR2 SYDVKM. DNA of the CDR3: TGTGCCAGCAGTATAAACAGGGGGTATACCTACGAGCAGTACTTC. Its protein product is CASSINRGYTYEQYF.

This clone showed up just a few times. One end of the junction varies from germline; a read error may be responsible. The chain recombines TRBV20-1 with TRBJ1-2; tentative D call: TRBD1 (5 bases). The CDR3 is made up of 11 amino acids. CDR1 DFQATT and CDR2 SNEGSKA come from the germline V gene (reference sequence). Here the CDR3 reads CSARDQGQKVF. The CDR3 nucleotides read TGCAGTGCTAGAGATCAGGGTCAGAAGGTCTTC.

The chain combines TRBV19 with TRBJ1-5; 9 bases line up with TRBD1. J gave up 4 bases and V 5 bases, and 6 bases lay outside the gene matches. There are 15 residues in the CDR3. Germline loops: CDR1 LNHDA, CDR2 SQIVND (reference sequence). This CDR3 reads CASSPRDRANQPQHF. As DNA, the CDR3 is TGTGCCAGTAGTCCTCGGGACAGGGCTAATCAGCCCCAGCATTTT.

In nucleotides, the CDR3 is TGTGCCAGTAGTATGGGGACAGGGGATGGGAACACTGAAGCTTTCTTT. Residues: CASSMGTGDGNTEAFF. This chain connects TRBV19 to TRBJ1-1, with 10 positions matching TRBD1. The CDR3 has 16 amino acids. From germline, CDR1 is LNHDA and CDR2 SQIVND (reference sequence). The V gene end was trimmed by 3 bases and the J gene end by 1 base; junction bases not matched to a gene: 5.

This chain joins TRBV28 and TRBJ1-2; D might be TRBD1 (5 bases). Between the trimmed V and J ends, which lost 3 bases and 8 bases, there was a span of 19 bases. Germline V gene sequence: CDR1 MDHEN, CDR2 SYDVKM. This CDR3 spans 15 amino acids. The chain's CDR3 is CASSLVVGRGRGYTF. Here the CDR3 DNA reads TGTGCCAGCAGTTTGGTGGTAGGGAGGGGTCGCGGCTACACCTTC.

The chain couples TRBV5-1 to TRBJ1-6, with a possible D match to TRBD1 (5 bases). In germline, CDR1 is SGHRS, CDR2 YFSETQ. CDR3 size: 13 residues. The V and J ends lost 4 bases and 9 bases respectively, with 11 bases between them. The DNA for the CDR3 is TGCGCCAGCAGCCCCCCGGGGGGTTCACCCCTCCACTTT. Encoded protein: CASSPPGGSPLHF.

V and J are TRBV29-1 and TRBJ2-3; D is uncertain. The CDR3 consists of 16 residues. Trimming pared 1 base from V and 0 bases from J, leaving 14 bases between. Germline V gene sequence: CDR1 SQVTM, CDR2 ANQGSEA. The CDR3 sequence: CSVEVYNSPSTDTQYF. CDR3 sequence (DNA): TGCAGCGTTGAAGTTTACAACAGCCCTAGCACAGATACGCAGTATTTT.

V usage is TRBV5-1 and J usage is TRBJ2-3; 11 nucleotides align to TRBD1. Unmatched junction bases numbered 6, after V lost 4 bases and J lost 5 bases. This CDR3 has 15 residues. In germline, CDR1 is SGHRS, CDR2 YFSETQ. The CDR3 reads CASSKGQGVIDTQYF. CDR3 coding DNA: TGCGCCAGCAGCAAGGGACAGGGGGTTATAGATACGCAGTATTTT. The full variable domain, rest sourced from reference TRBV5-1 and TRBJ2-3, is KAGVTQTPRYLIKTRGQQVTLSCSPISGHRSVSWYQQTPGQGLQFLFEYFSETQRNKGNFPGRFSGRQFSNSRSEMNVSTLELGDSALYLCASSKGQGVIDTQYFGPGTRLTVL.

The CDR3 here is CASSYFRAGPPYEQYF. The CDR3 nucleotides are TGTGCCAGCAGTTACTTCCGGGCAGGGCCCCCCTACGAGCAGTACTTC. This rearrangement joins TRBV6-5 to TRBJ2-7; possibly TRBD1 for D (5 bases). There are 16 residues in the CDR3. The V gene's germline CDR1 is MNHEY and CDR2 SVGAGI. Trimming shortened V by 1 base and J by 2 bases, and 15 bases separated the two germline ends.

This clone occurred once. In DNA, the CDR3 is TGCGCCAGCAGCCAAGGCGGTTCAGACTATGGCTACACCTTC. This sequence encodes CASSQGGSDYGYTF. This chain uses TRBV4-1 with TRBJ1-2; D gene ambiguous. Looked up from germline, CDR1 is MGHRA and CDR2 is YSYEKL. The CDR3 length is 14 residues. Trimming removed 1 base from V and 3 bases from J, with 9 bases in between.

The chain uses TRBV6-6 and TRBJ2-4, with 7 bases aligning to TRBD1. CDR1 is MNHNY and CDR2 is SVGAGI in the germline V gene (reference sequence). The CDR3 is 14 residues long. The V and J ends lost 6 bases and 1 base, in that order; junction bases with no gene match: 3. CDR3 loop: CASRQQGAKNIQYF. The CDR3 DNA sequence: TGTGCCAGCAGACAACAGGGGGCCAAAAACATTCAGTACTTC.

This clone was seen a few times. Here the CDR3 reads CASSPGTGSPLHF. As DNA, the CDR3 is TGTGCCAGCAGTCCCGGGACAGGATCACCCCTCCACTTT. The gene calls are TRBV12-3 or TRBV12-4 and TRBJ1-6, with TRBD1 matching over 8 bases. V lost 5 bases, J lost 10 bases, and 4 bases stayed unmatched. The CDR3 totals 13 residues.

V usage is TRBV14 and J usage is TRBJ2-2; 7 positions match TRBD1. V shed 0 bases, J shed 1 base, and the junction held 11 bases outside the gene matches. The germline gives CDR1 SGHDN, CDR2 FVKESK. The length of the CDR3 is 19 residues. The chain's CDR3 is CASSQDTLFYRGNTGELFF. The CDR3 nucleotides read TGTGCCAGCAGCCAAGATACCCTTTTCTACAGGGGGAACACCGGGGAGCTGTTTTTT.

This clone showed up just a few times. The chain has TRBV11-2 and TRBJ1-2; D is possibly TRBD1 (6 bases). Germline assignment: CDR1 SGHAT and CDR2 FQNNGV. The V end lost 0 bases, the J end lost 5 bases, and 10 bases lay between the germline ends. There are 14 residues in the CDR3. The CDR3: CASSLEGASYGYTF. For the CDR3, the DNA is TGTGCCAGCAGCTTAGAGGGGGCCTCTTATGGCTACACCTTC.

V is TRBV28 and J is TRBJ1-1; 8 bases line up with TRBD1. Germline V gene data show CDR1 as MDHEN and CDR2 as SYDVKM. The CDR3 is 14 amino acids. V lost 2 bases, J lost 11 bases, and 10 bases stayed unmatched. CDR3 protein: CASSLRGQALPAFF. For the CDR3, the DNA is TGTGCCAGCAGTTTAAGGGGACAGGCCCTTCCGGCTTTCTTT.

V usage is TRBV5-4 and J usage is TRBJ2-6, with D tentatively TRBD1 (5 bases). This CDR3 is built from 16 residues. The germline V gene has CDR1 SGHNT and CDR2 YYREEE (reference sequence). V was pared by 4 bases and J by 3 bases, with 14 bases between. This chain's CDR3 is CASSPQVSVGANVLTF. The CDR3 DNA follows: TGTGCCAGCAGCCCACAGGTCTCGGTTGGGGCCAACGTCCTGACTTTC.

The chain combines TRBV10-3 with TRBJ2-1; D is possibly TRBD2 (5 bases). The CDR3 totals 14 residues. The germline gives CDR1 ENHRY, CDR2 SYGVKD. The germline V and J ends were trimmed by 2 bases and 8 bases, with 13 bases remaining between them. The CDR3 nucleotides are TGTGCCATCAGTGAGGGGGAGCTGGGCGATGAGCAGTTCTTC. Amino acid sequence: CAISEGELGDEQFF.

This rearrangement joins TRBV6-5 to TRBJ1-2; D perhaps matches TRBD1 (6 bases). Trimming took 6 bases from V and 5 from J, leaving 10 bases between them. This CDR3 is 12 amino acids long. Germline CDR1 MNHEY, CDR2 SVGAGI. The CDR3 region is CASRGGNYGYTF. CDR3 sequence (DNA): TGTGCCAGCAGAGGGGGAAATTATGGCTACACCTTC.

The CDR3 here is CSASFSPPVFSGRVYNEQFF. In DNA form, the CDR3 reads TGCAGTGCTAGTTTTTCCCCACCGGTTTTCAGCGGGAGGGTTTACAATGAGCAGTTCTTC. This chain links TRBV20-1 with TRBJ2-1; 10 positions match TRBD2. Per germline, CDR1 DFQATT and CDR2 SNEGSKA (reference sequence). The CDR3 has 20 residues. Trimming at V came to 3 bases and at J to 4 bases, leaving 21 bases not matched to a gene.

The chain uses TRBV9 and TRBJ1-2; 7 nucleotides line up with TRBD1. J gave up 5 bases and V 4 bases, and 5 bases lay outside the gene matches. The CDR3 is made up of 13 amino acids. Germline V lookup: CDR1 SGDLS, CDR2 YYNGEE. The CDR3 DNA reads TGTGCCAGCAGCTACAGGGGAATATATGGCTACACCTTC. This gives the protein CASSYRGIYGYTF.

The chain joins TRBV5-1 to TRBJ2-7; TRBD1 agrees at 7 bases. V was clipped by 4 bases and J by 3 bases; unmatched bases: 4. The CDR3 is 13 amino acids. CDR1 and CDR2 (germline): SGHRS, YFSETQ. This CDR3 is CASSRDSIYEQYF. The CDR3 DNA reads TGCGCCAGCAGCCGGGACAGTATCTACGAGCAGTACTTC.

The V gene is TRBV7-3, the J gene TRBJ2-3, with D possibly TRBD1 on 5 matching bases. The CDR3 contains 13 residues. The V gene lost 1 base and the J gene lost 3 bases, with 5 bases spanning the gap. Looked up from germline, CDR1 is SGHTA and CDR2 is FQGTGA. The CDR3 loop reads CASSLRQTDTQYF. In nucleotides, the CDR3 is TGTGCCAGCAGCTTAAGACAGACAGATACGCAGTATTTT.

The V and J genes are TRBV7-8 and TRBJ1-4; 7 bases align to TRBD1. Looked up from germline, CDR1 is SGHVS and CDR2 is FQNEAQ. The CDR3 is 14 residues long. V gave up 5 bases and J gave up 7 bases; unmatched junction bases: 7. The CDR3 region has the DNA TGTGCCAGCAGCCTGAGTAGGGGGCGTGAAAAACTGTTTTTT. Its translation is CASSLSRGREKLFF.

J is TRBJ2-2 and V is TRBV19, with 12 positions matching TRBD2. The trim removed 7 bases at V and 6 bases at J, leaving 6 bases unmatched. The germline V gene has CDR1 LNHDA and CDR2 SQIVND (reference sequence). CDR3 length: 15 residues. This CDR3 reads CASKETSGRPGELFF. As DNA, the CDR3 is TGTGCCAGTAAAGAGACTAGCGGGAGACCCGGGGAGCTGTTTTTT. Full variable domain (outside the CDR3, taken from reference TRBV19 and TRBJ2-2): DGGITQSPKYLFRKEGQNVTLSCEQNLNHDAMYWYRQDPGQGLRLIYYSQIVNDFQKGDIAEGYSVSREKKESFPLTVTSAQKNPTAFYLCASKETSGRPGELFFGEGSRLTVL.

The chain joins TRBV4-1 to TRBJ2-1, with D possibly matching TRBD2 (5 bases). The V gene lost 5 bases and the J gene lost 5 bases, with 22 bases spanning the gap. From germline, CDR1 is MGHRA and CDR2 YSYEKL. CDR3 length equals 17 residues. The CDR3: CASSSSSGPVRDNEQFF. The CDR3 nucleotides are TGCGCCAGCAGCTCGAGTAGTGGGCCGGTGAGGGACAATGAGCAGTTCTTC.

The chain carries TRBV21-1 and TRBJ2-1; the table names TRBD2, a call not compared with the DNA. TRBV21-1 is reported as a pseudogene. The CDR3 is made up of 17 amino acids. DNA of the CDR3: TGTGCCAGCAGCTTACGAAGCCCTCCTAGCGGGAGGTGTGAGCAGTTCTTC. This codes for CASSLRSPPSGRCEQFF.

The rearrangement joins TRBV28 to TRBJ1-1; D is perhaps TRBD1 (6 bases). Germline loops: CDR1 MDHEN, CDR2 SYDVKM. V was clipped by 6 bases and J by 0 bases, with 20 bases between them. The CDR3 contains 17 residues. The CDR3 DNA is TGTGCCAGCAGCCATGGGACAAGGAGAGCCATGAACACTGAAGCTTTCTTT. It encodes CASSHGTRRAMNTEAFF.

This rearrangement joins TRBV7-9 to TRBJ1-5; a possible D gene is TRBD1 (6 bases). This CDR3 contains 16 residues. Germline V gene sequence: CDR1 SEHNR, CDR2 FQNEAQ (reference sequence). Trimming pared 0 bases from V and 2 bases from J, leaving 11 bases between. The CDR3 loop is CASSLAQGSGNQPQHF. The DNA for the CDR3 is TGTGCCAGCAGCTTAGCCCAGGGGTCGGGCAATCAGCCCCAGCATTTT.

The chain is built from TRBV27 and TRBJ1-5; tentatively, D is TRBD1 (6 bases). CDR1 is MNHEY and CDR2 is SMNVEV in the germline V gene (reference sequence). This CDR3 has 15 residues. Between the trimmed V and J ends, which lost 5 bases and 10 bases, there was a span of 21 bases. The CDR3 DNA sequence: TGTGCCAGCAGTCAATCACAGGGAAATAGAGAACCCCAGCATTTT. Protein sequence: CASSQSQGNREPQHF.